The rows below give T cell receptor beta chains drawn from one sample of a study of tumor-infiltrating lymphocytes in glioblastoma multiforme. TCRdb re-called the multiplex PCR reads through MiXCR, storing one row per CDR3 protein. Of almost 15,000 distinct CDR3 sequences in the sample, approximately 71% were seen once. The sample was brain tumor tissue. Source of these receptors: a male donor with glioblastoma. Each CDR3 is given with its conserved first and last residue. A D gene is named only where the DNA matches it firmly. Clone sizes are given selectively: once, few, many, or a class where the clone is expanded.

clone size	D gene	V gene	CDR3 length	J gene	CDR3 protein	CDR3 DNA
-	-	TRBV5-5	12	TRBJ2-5	CVSSLGDETLYF	TGTGTCAGCAGCTTGGGGGACGAGACCCTGTACTTC
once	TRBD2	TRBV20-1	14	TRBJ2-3	CSAGGGSVTDTQYF	TGCAGTGCTGGGGGGGGTTCGGTCACAGATACGCAGTATTTT
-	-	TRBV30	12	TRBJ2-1	CAWSVHELVQFF	TGTGCCTGGAGTGTACATGAACTGGTGCAGTTCTTC
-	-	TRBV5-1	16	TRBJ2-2	CVSSPLGGGVNGELFF	TGCGTCAGCAGCCCCTTAGGGGGAGGAGTTAACGGGGAGCTGTTTTTT
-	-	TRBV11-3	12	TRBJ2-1	CASSFGDNVQFF	TGTGCCAGCAGCTTCGGAGACAATGTGCAGTTCTTC
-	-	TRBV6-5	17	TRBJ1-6	CASSYSIRASYNSPLHF	TGTGCCAGCAGTTACTCGATAAGGGCATCCTATAATTCACCCCTCCACTTT
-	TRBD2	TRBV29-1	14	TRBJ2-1	CSADLADSYNEQFF	TGCAGCGCGGATCTAGCGGACTCCTACAATGAGCAGTTCTTC
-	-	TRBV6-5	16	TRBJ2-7	CASSYSYGGSTYEQYF	TGTGCCAGCAGTTACTCGTACGGGGGATCGACCTACGAGCAGTACTTC
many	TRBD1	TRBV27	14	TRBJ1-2	CASSLKDRGHGYTF	TGTGCCAGCAGTTTAAAGGACAGGGGGCATGGCTACACCTTC
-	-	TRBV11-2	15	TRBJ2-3	CASSFLIAGTDTQYF	TGTGCCAGCAGCTTTCTAATAGCAGGCACAGATACGCAGTATTTT
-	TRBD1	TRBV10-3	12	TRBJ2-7	CAISGSGQGQYF	TGTGCCATCAGTGGGTCGGGACAGGGGCAATACTTC
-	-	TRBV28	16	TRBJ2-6	CASTPGSYSGANVLTF	TGTGCCAGCACCCCGGGATCTTACTCTGGGGCCAACGTCCTGACTTTC
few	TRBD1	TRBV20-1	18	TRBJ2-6	CSASKSSGTGAGANVPTF	TGCAGTGCCAGTAAATCCTCTGGGACAGGGGCTGGGGCCAACGTCCCGACTTTC
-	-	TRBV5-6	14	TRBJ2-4	CVSSFGDLKNIQYF	TGTGTCAGCAGCTTCGGAGATCTCAAGAACATTCAGTACTTC
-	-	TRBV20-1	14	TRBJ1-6	CSARDRTEDSPLHF	TGCAGTGCTAGAGATCGGACAGAGGATTCACCCCTCCACTTT
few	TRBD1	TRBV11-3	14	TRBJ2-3	CASSRGTDTDTQYF	TGTGCCAGCAGCCGTGGGACAGACACAGATACGCAGTATTTT
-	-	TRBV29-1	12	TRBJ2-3	CSVNEGTDTQYF	TGCAGCGTTAATGAAGGGACAGATACGCAGTATTTT
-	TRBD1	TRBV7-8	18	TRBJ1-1	CASSPRGPGTGTVTAALF	TGTGCCAGCAGCCCCAGGGGTCCCGGGACAGGAACGGTAACTGCAGCTCTCTTT
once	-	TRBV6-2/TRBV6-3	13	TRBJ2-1	CASSYDVKNIQFF	TGTGCCAGCAGTTACGATGTCAAAAACATTCAGTTCTTC
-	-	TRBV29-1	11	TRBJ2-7	CSVDGRYEQYF	TGCAGCGTTGACGGGCGCTACGAGCAGTACTTC
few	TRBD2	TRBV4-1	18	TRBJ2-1	CASSQEPGVAGRLDEQFF	TGCGCCAGCAGCCAAGAACCCGGAGTAGCGGGAAGGCTCGATGAGCAGTTCTTC
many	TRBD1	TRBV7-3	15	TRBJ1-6	CASSQTGSYNSPLHF	TGTGCCAGCAGTCAGACAGGGTCCTATAATTCACCCCTCCACTTT
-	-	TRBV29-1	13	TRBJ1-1	CSVEGTPNTEAFF	TGCAGCGTTGAGGGGACTCCGAACACTGAAGCTTTCTTT
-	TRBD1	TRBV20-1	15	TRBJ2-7	CSASGQGSISYEQYF	TGCAGTGCTTCGGGACAGGGGTCCATCTCCTACGAGCAGTACTTC
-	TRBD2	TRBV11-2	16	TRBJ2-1	CASSLPGGRARREQFF	TGTGCCAGCAGCTTACCGGGCGGGAGGGCCCGACGGGAGCAGTTCTTC